This TCR beta chain appears in the sequencing data of a study of technical replicates of blood from a handful of donors. This table comes from immunoSEQ multiplex PCR, and its TCRdb copy is limited to in-frame clones, with some not included. The sample carries fewer than 80,000 clones, about 90% recorded once. Germline V gives CDR1 SGHKS, CDR2 YYEKEE (reference sequence). The CDR3 runs 14 residues. Trimming removed 4 bases from V and 6 bases from J, with 14 bases in between. The TCR was taken from a human donor in good health. Some clones in this sample may be carry-over from other donors' samples. Sequencing was done on a sample of PBMCs. The J gene is TRBJ1-5, the V gene TRBV5-5; D may be TRBD1 (6 bases). The CDR3 loop is CASSPRGSPQPQHF. Written as DNA, the CDR3 is TGTGCCAGCAGCCCTAGGGGGTCCCCTCAGCCCCAGCATTTT.